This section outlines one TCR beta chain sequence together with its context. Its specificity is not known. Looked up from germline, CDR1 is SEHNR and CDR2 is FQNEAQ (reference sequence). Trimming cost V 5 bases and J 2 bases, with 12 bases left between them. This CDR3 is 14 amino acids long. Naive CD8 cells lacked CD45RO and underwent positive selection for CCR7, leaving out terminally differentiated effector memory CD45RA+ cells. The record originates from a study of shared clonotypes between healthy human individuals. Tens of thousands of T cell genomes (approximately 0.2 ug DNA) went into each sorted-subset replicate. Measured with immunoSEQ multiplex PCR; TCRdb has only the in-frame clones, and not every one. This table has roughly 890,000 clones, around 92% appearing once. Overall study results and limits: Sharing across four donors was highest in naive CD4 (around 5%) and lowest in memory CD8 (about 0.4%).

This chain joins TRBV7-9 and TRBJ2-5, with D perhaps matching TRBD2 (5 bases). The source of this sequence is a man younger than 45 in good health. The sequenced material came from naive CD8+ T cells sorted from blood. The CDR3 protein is CASSLLSGQETQYF. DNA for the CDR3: TGTGCCAGCAGCCTACTAAGCGGTCAAGAGACCCAGTACTTC. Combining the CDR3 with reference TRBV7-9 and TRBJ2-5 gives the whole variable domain DTGVSQNPRHKITKRGQNVTFRCDPISEHNRLYWYRQTLGQGPEFLTYFQNEAQLEKSRLLSDRFSAERPKGSFSTLEIQRTEQGDSAMYLCASSLLSGQETQYFGPGTRLLVL.